This T cell receptor beta chain was captured in a study of cytomegalovirus exposure and HLA in healthy donors. General study findings and limits: Common viral pathogens seemed, in a later analysis, to connect with several of the most significant clusters. A later analysis, which compared TCR beta chains of equal frequency, found the HLA-associated ones more clonally expanded.

In the case of this clone: Its antigen is not identified.

The PCR used 60 Vbeta and 13 Jbeta primers. This table comes from immunoSEQ multiplex PCR, and its TCRdb copy is limited to in-frame clones, with some not included. This table has around 86,000 clones, over 70% appearing once. Sequencing used PBMCs. The receptor was isolated from a man aged 45-65 years in good health and CMV-seropositive.

CDR3 sequence (DNA): TGTGCCAGCAGCCAAGGACAGGGTGGGGAGACCCAGTACTTC. Translation gives CASSQGQGGETQYF. This rearrangement joins TRBV7-2 to TRBJ2-5; 8 bases line up with TRBD1. The CDR3 consists of 14 residues. V was clipped by 5 bases and J by 5 bases; unmatched bases: 7. Germline assignment: CDR1 SGHTA and CDR2 FQGNSA.